What follows are 22 T cell receptor beta chains derived from one specimen sequenced in a study of blood T cell repertoires in COVID-19. Repertoires were generated with immunoSEQ multiplex PCR, while TCRdb's copy carries only in-frame clones and drops some. Among about 160,000 clones listed, 87% were seen once. Material: peripheral blood. The receptors stem from an elderly man with acute or convalescent COVID-19.

This chain joins TRBV3-1 (or the pseudogene TRBV3-2) and TRBJ1-1; D is uncertain. This CDR3 is built from 14 residues. The V and J ends lost 4 bases and 1 base respectively, with 10 bases between them. Looked up from germline, CDR1 is LGHDT and CDR2 is YNNKEL (reference sequence). The CDR3: CASSRLEGNTEAFF. The CDR3 DNA sequence: TGTGCCAGCAGCCGCTTAGAGGGGAACACTGAAGCTTTCTTT.

CDR3 residues: CASSPLGQGANEQFF. In DNA form, the CDR3 reads TGTGCCAGTAGCCCCCTGGGACAGGGGGCAAATGAGCAGTTCTTC. The rearrangement links TRBV19 to TRBJ2-1, with TRBD1 identical over 12 bases. V was clipped by 6 bases and J by 7 bases; unmatched bases: 7. The CDR3 length is 15 residues. Germline CDR1 is LNHDA and CDR2 is SQIVND (reference sequence).

A single count supports this clone. As DNA, the CDR3 is TGTGCCAGCCGAGCGGGGGGGCCTTTCGAGACCCAGTACTTC. Protein: CASRAGGPFETQYF. The chain has TRBV3-1 (or the pseudogene TRBV3-2) and TRBJ2-5; 10 bases align to TRBD2. The germline V gene encodes CDR1 LGHDT and CDR2 YNNKEL (reference sequence). Trimming at V came to 8 bases and at J to 5 bases, leaving 8 bases not matched to a gene. The CDR3 consists of 14 residues.

The chain couples TRBV2 to TRBJ1-2; tentatively, D is TRBD1 (6 bases). The V end lost 1 base, the J end lost 6 bases, and 12 bases lay between the germline ends. CDR1 and CDR2 (germline): SNHLY, FYNNEI. The CDR3 sequence is 14 residues long. The DNA of the CDR3 is TGTGCCAGCAGTGAAGGGACAGCCAGGGATGGCTACACCTTC. The encoded protein is CASSEGTARDGYTF.

This clone was counted a single time. J is TRBJ1-6 and V is TRBV19; no definite D call. The CDR3 runs to 14 residues. Germline CDR1 reads LNHDA; CDR2 reads SQIVND (reference sequence). Trimming stripped 4 bases from V and 5 bases from J, with 9 bases between. The CDR3 reads CASSSPRDNSPLHF. CDR3 DNA: TGTGCCAGTAGTAGCCCCCGAGATAATTCACCCCTCCACTTT. Based on the CDR3 plus reference TRBV19 and TRBJ1-6, the full variable domain is DGGITQSPKYLFRKEGQNVTLSCEQNLNHDAMYWYRQDPGQGLRLIYYSQIVNDFQKGDIAEGYSVSREKKESFPLTVTSAQKNPTAFYLCASSSPRDNSPLHFGNGTRLTVT.

The rearrangement joins TRBV9 to TRBJ2-2; perhaps TRBD2 as D (5 bases). The CDR3 spans 14 residues. The germline CDR1 and CDR2 sequences are SGDLS and YYNGEE. With 0 bases removed from V and 4 bases from J, the gap between germline ends came to 7 bases. The CDR3 nucleotides are TGTGCCAGCAGCGTAGTAGCGAGCACCGGGGAGCTGTTTTTT. Translation gives CASSVVASTGELFF.

The rearrangement uses TRBV2 and TRBJ1-6; 8 positions match TRBD1. V was pared by 8 bases and J by 6 bases, with 9 bases of the junction left unmatched. This CDR3 has 15 amino acids. The germline gives CDR1 SNHLY, CDR2 FYNNEI. The CDR3 DNA reads TGTGCCAGCTCTTCGACAGGGGTGGGTAATTCACCCCTCCACTTT. As protein: CASSSTGVGNSPLHF. Full variable domain (rest looked up from reference TRBV2 and TRBJ1-6): EPEVTQTPSHQVTQMGQEVILRCVPISNHLYFYWYRQILGQKVEFLVSFYNNEISEKSEIFDDQFSVERPDGSNFTLKIRSTKLEDSAMYFCASSSTGVGNSPLHFGNGTRLTVT.

The genes are TRBV7-9 and TRBJ1-3; 7 bases line up with TRBD1. There are 14 residues in the CDR3. The V gene's germline CDR1 is SEHNR and CDR2 FQNEAQ (reference sequence). J gave up 3 bases and V 5 bases, and 4 bases lay outside the gene matches. The CDR3 sequence: CASSQRGLGNTIYF. The CDR3 nucleotides read TGTGCCAGCAGCCAAAGGGGGCTTGGAAACACCATATATTTT.

V gene TRBV2 combines with J gene TRBJ2-2; D gene unclear. This CDR3 region has 13 residues. V was clipped by 8 bases and J by 1 base, with 8 bases between them. CDR1 is SNHLY, CDR2 FYNNEI, per germline. The CDR3 nucleotides are TGTGCCAGCCGCCGAGAGAACACCGGGGAGCTGTTTTTT. Translated: CASRRENTGELFF. The full variable domain, with the rest looked up from reference TRBV2 and TRBJ2-2, is EPEVTQTPSHQVTQMGQEVILRCVPISNHLYFYWYRQILGQKVEFLVSFYNNEISEKSEIFDDQFSVERPDGSNFTLKIRSTKLEDSAMYFCASRRENTGELFFGEGSRLTVL.

V and J are TRBV6-5 and TRBJ1-2, with D perhaps matching TRBD1 (5 bases). Germline V lookup: CDR1 MNHEY, CDR2 SVGAGI. The CDR3 loop spans 14 amino acids. V gave up 0 bases and J gave up 8 bases, with 13 bases separating them. In nucleotides, the CDR3 is TGTGCCAGCAGTTACTCGATCCAGGGCTGGGGCTACACCTTC. Its protein is CASSYSIQGWGYTF.

A remark on this clone: The same CDR3 can be traced to other DNA sequences in this sample. The CDR3 protein is CASSLGQGSYEQYF. DNA of the CDR3: TGTGCCAGCAGTCTTGGACAGGGATCCTACGAGCAGTACTTC. This chain joins TRBV27 and TRBJ2-7, with 8 bases lining up with TRBD1. J was trimmed by 1 base and V by 5 bases; bases with no gene match: 4. The CDR3 length is 14 residues. Germline CDR1 is MNHEY and CDR2 is SMNVEV (reference sequence).

The chain joins TRBV5-1 to TRBJ2-1; TRBD2 is a possible D gene (5 bases). Germline V gives CDR1 SGHRS, CDR2 YFSETQ. The CDR3 sequence is 14 residues long. Trimming stripped 2 bases from V and 9 bases from J, with 15 bases between. The CDR3 spells CASSFSGDSGEQFF. CDR3 bases: TGCGCCAGCAGCTTTTCCGGGGATTCCGGTGAGCAGTTCTTC.

CDR3: CASSEGVLKGAYNSPLHF. The DNA of the CDR3 is TGTGCCAGCAGTGAAGGGGTTCTTAAGGGGGCTTATAATTCACCCCTCCACTTT. The J gene is TRBJ1-6, the V gene TRBV6-1, with 7 bases matching TRBD1. J lost 4 bases, V lost 1 base, and 10 bases had no gene match. This CDR3 contains 18 residues. Germline V gene sequence: CDR1 MNHNS, CDR2 SASEGT.

This clone has just a few counts. The chain combines TRBV5-1 with TRBJ1-1; TRBD1 matches at 9 bases. From germline, CDR1 is SGHRS and CDR2 YFSETQ. The CDR3 totals 15 residues. V was clipped by 4 bases and J by 3 bases; unmatched bases: 7. CDR3 sequence reads: CASSPQGATYTEAFF. In DNA form, the CDR3 reads TGCGCCAGCAGCCCACAGGGGGCAACGTACACTGAAGCTTTCTTT.

The chain combines TRBV5-5 with TRBJ2-5; 16 bases match TRBD2. Germline V gene data show CDR1 as SGHKS and CDR2 as YYEKEE (reference sequence). The CDR3 sequence is 19 residues long. V dropped 4 bases and J dropped 1; count of bases not matched to a gene: 10. As DNA, the CDR3 is TGTGCCAGCAGCCCGGGACTAGCGGGAGGGGGAAGGATCCAAGAGACCCAGTACTTC. It yields the protein CASSPGLAGGGRIQETQYF.

As for this clone: The same CDR3 is also encoded by other DNA sequences in this sample. The chain uses TRBV5-1 and TRBJ2-3; 13 bases are shared with TRBD2. From germline, CDR1 is SGHRS and CDR2 YFSETQ. CDR3 length equals 16 residues. Unmatched junction bases numbered 3, after V lost 4 bases and J lost 1 base. The CDR3 reads CASSRGLAGGTDTQYF. In DNA, the CDR3 is TGCGCCAGCAGCCGCGGACTAGCGGGAGGCACAGATACGCAGTATTTT.

V and J are TRBV5-1 and TRBJ2-5; D gene unclear. The V gene lost 0 bases and the J gene lost 4 bases, with 10 bases spanning the gap. There are 14 residues in the CDR3. The germline CDR1 and CDR2 sequences are SGHRS and YFSETQ. The CDR3 nucleotides read TGCGCCAGCAGCTTGGTGGGCATCATAGAGACCCAGTACTTC. Its protein is CASSLVGIIETQYF. Variable domain in full (rest from reference TRBV5-1 and TRBJ2-5): KAGVTQTPRYLIKTRGQQVTLSCSPISGHRSVSWYQQTPGQGLQFLFEYFSETQRNKGNFPGRFSGRQFSNSRSEMNVSTLELGDSALYLCASSLVGIIETQYFGPGTRLLVL.

The chain couples TRBV3-1 (or the pseudogene TRBV3-2) to TRBJ1-2; D uncertain. The CDR3 loop spans 15 amino acids. The germline V gene encodes CDR1 LGHDT and CDR2 YNNKEL (reference sequence). Trimming shortened V by 1 base and J by 0 bases, and 9 bases separated the two germline ends. The CDR3 loop reads CASSQGHLSNYGYTF. CDR3 DNA sequence: TGTGCCAGCAGCCAAGGGCACCTTTCTAACTATGGCTACACCTTC.

This clone was counted only a few times. The V and J genes are TRBV5-1 and TRBJ2-7, with TRBD2 as a possible D gene (5 bases). Trimming cost V 3 bases and J 3 bases, with 13 bases left between them. Germline V gene sequence: CDR1 SGHRS, CDR2 YFSETQ. This CDR3 spans 14 amino acids. The CDR3 coding sequence is TGCGCCAGCAGCTACGACGGGGATTACTACGAGCAGTACTTC. Protein product: CASSYDGDYYEQYF.

CDR3 protein: CASSPGDRSIAAFF. CDR3 in DNA: TGTGCCAGCAGTCCCGGGGACAGGAGCATTGCTGCTTTCTTT. The chain couples TRBV28 to TRBJ1-1; the match to TRBD1 covers 8 bases. This CDR3 is 14 amino acids long. Trimming took 5 bases from V and 11 from J; bases not matched to a gene: 13. From germline, CDR1 is MDHEN and CDR2 SYDVKM.

The chain combines TRBV20-1 with TRBJ2-7, with 15 positions matching TRBD2. Germline V gene lookup returns CDR1 DFQATT and CDR2 SNEGSKA (reference sequence). CDR3 size: 15 residues. The V segment lost 3 bases and the J segment 5 bases; nucleotides outside the gene matches: 5. CDR3 nucleotides: TGCAGTGCTAGTTGGACTAGCGGGGGGGCCAACGAGCAGTACTTC. It is translated as CSASWTSGGANEQYF.

The chain employs TRBV10-3 and TRBJ2-5; tentatively, D is TRBD1 (6 bases). The CDR3 spans 14 residues. V dropped 7 bases and J dropped 0 bases, with 12 bases sitting between them. The germline CDR1 and CDR2 sequences are ENHRY and SYGVKD. CDR3 bases: TGTGCCATCAATGACAGGCCCAACCAAGAGACCCAGTACTTC. As protein: CAINDRPNQETQYF.